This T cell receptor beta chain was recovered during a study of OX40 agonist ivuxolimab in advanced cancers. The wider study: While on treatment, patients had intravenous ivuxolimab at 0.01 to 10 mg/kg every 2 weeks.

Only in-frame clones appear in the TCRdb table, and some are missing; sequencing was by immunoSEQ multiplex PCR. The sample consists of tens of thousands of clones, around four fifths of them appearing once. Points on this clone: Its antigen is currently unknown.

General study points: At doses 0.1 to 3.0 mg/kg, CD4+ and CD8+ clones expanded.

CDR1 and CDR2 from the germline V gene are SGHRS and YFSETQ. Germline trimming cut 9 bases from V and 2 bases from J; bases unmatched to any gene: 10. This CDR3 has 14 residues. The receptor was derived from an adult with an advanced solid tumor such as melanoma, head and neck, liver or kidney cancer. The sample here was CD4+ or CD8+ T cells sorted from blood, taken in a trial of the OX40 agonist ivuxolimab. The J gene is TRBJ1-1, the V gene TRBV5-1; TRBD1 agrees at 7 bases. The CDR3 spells CATTPGQSNTEAFF. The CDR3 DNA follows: TGCGCCACCACACCGGGACAGTCAAACACTGAAGCTTTCTTT.